This T cell receptor (beta chain) was observed in a study of cytomegalovirus exposure and HLA in healthy donors. Study results and caveats: The study had only CMV serostatus as immune exposure information. TCR beta chain V- and J-gene trimming was linked, in a later analysis, to a missense variant in DCLRE1C.

The CDR3 spans 16 residues. CDR1 is GTSNPN, CDR2 SVGIG, per germline (reference sequence). V was cut by 3 bases and J by 5 bases, with 22 bases left in between. Notes on this clone: What it binds is not known.

Primers included in the PCR were 60 Vbeta and 13 Jbeta primers. Assay used: immunoSEQ multiplex PCR; TCRdb lists only in-frame clones, some missing. Seen here are approximately 59,000 clones, 62% observed once, and the top ten hold 2.5% to 3%. This clonotype was obtained from a man between 25 and 39 years old in good health and CMV-seronegative. This chain joins TRBV30 and TRBJ2-5; TRBD2 is a possible D gene (5 bases). Sequencing used PBMCs. The CDR3 DNA sequence: TGTGCCTGGAGCCCTTCTGAGCGGTGGGGTGGGGAGACCCAGTACTTC. As protein: CAWSPSERWGGETQYF.